Each of the 26 T cell receptor beta chains below was sequenced from the same sample in a study of blood T cells in healthy people across ages. The authors ran a second PCR of roughly 6 to 11 cycles using a sample-barcoded 5' primer and a J-beta primer mix. Via MiXCR, TCRdb re-called the 5' RACE reads, giving one row per CDR3 protein. The sample has about 1.4 million distinct CDR3 sequences, 45% to 70% seen once; the top ten hold 6.7%. Input material: blood. The receptors were gathered from a man between 18 and 35 years old in good health.

The gene calls are TRBV27 and TRBJ2-7; maybe TRBD2 (5 bases). Trimming took off 2 bases at V and 0 bases at J, with 11 bases between the two ends. The CDR3 contains 15 residues. Germline values: CDR1 MNHEY, CDR2 SMNVEV (reference sequence). CDR3 DNA sequence: TGTGCCAGCAGTTTAAAGCGGAGCCCCTCCTACGAGCAGTACTTC. Amino acid sequence: CASSLKRSPSYEQYF.

The chain has TRBV6-2 or TRBV6-3 and TRBJ1-2; no firm D call. Deletions cut 5 bases from V and 5 bases from J, with 6 bases between. The CDR3 contains 11 residues. Germline assignment: CDR1 MNHEY and CDR2 SVGEGT. The CDR3 DNA is TGTGCCAGCAGTCGGACGTATGGCTACACCTTC. This translates into CASSRTYGYTF.

The chain joins TRBV6-1 to TRBJ1-2; 8 bases map to TRBD1. The CDR3 runs to 17 residues. Per germline, CDR1 MNHNS and CDR2 SASEGT. Losses at the gene ends were 2 bases for V and 3 bases for J; bases not matched to a gene: 11. The CDR3 region has the DNA TGTGCCAGCAGTGAACCCAGGGGACAGGAGTATTACTATGGCTACACCTTC. Protein: CASSEPRGQEYYYGYTF.

This clonotype appeared a few times. The chain employs TRBV6-6 and TRBJ2-4; 7 bases are shared with TRBD1. The end of the DNA is better explained by TRBJ2-7, so the J call may be wrong. The CDR3 totals 15 residues. Germline lookup yields CDR1 MNHNY and CDR2 SVGAGI (reference sequence). The CDR3 bases are TGTGCCAGCAGTTCCGGACAGGCGAGGTCCCCCGAGCAGTACTTC. Amino acids: CASSSGQARSPEQYF.

The V call is TRBV12-3 or TRBV12-4, the J call TRBJ1-6; D might be TRBD1 (6 bases). The CDR3 covers 12 residues. The V end was cut by 5 bases, the J end by 10 bases, with 9 bases between. CDR3 in amino acids: CASSVGASPLHF. For the CDR3, the DNA is TGTGCCAGCAGTGTGGGGGCATCACCCCTCCACTTT.

This chain joins TRBV7-9 and TRBJ2-6; weak D call: TRBD1 (6 bases). V shed 4 bases and J shed 0 bases, with 13 bases lying between them. CDR3 length: 17 amino acids. Germline lookup yields CDR1 SEHNR and CDR2 FQNEAQ (reference sequence). The CDR3 here is CASSSTGTHSGANVLTF. The CDR3 DNA reads as TGTGCCAGCAGCTCAACAGGGACCCACTCTGGGGCCAACGTCCTGACTTTC.

The rearrangement joins TRBV20-1 to TRBJ2-1; 9 nucleotides match TRBD2. Germline V gives CDR1 DFQATT, CDR2 SNEGSKA (reference sequence). The CDR3 contains 15 residues. J was trimmed by 4 bases and V by 5 bases; bases with no gene match: 9. The CDR3 DNA reads as TGCAGTGCTTACCCGGGACTAGCCCAATACAATGAGCAGTTCTTC. It is translated as CSAYPGLAQYNEQFF.

The V and J genes are TRBV12-3 or TRBV12-4 and TRBJ1-4; 7 nucleotides match TRBD1. This CDR3 is 15 amino acids long. Trimming at V came to 6 bases and at J to 1 base, leaving 5 bases not matched to a gene. DNA for the CDR3: TGTGCCAGCAGCAGGACAGGATTAACTAATGAAAAACTGTTTTTT. Translated: CASSRTGLTNEKLFF.

CDR3 DNA sequence: TGTGCCAGCAGCGTAAGCCAGGCTAATGAAAAACTGTTTTTT. This encodes CASSVSQANEKLFF. The chain is built from TRBV9 and TRBJ1-4; no firm D call. The germline gives CDR1 SGDLS, CDR2 YYNGEE. CDR3 length: 14 residues. V lost 1 base and J 3 bases, leaving 7 bases between the germline ends.

The chain carries TRBV5-1 and TRBJ2-1; 12 bases align to TRBD1. Germline CDR1 SGHRS, CDR2 YFSETQ. Trimming at V came to 2 bases and at J to 7 bases, leaving 4 bases not matched to a gene. This CDR3 spans 15 amino acids. The CDR3 nucleotides read TGCGCCAGCAGCTTAGGGACAGGGGGCCGGAATGAGCAGTTCTTC. It is translated as CASSLGTGGRNEQFF.

This rearrangement joins TRBV6-1 to TRBJ2-3; maybe TRBD1 (6 bases). CDR3 length equals 15 residues. Deletions cut 3 bases from V and 2 bases from J, with 12 bases between. From germline, CDR1 is MNHNS and CDR2 SASEGT. The CDR3, as DNA: TGTGCCAGCAGTGAGCCAGGGGCGTCCACAGATACGCAGTATTTT. It encodes CASSEPGASTDTQYF.

The rearrangement uses TRBV29-1 and TRBJ2-5, with D possibly called TRBD1 or TRBD2 (5 bases each). The CDR3 spans 13 residues. Germline CDR1 and CDR2: SQVTM and ANQGSEA. The V end lost 7 bases, the J end lost 11 bases, and 23 bases lay between the germline ends. The CDR3 DNA reads TGCAGCGAGGGGAGAGACCTCTACAATGAGCAGTACTTC. Translating it yields CSEGRDLYNEQYF.

This chain connects TRBV7-9 to TRBJ1-2, with 9 bases lining up with TRBD1. This CDR3 is built from 15 residues. The V gene end was trimmed by 5 bases and the J gene end by 4 bases; junction bases not matched to a gene: 8. The germline V gene has CDR1 SEHNR and CDR2 FQNEAQ (reference sequence). CDR3 sequence: CASSQTQGAVYGYTF. The DNA of the CDR3 is TGTGCCAGCAGCCAGACACAGGGGGCTGTCTATGGCTACACCTTC.

In this sample, this clonotype turned up a few times. The CDR3 nucleotides are TGTGCCAGCAGTGAATTTACAGGCTCAGATACGCAGTATTTT. Translation: CASSEFTGSDTQYF. The chain recombines TRBV25-1 with TRBJ2-3, with D possibly TRBD1 on 5 matching bases. Germline values: CDR1 MGHDK, CDR2 SYGVNS. The CDR3 totals 14 residues. V lost 1 base and J lost 4, with 9 bases in between.

This chain links TRBV4-1 with TRBJ2-1; no clear D. The tail of the sequence fits TRBJ2-7 better, so the J call may be wrong. The CDR3 extends over 15 amino acids. Germline loops: CDR1 MGHRA, CDR2 YSYEKL. CDR3 loop: CASSQDALLANEQYF. The CDR3 bases are TGCGCCAGCAGCCAAGATGCTCTCCTCGCCAACGAGCAGTACTTC.

At least ten counts were recorded for this clonotype. The chain uses TRBV18 and TRBJ2-6, with D unresolved. Germline V CDR1 and CDR2: KGHSH, LQKENI. The CDR3 totals 14 residues. Trimming pared 3 bases from V and 0 bases from J, leaving 3 bases between. In DNA form, the CDR3 reads TGTGCCAGCTCACCGGACTCTGGGGCCAACGTCCTGACTTTC. Translating it yields CASSPDSGANVLTF. The variable domain in full, completed from reference TRBV18 and TRBJ2-6, reads NAGVMQNPRHLVRRRGQEARLRCSPMKGHSHVYWYRQLPEEGLKFMVYLQKENIIDESGMPKERFSAEFPKEGPSILRIQQVVRGDSAAYFCASSPDSGANVLTFGAGSRLTVL.

The chain uses TRBV20-1 and TRBJ1-6; 8 bases are shared with TRBD1. Germline lookup yields CDR1 DFQATT and CDR2 SNEGSKA (reference sequence). The CDR3 runs 13 residues. V gave up 6 bases and J gave up 6 bases; unmatched junction bases: 4. This CDR3 reads CSAPTGGNSPLHF. CDR3 nucleotide sequence: TGCAGTGCCCCCACAGGGGGTAATTCACCCCTCCACTTT.

This chain joins TRBV6-5 and TRBJ2-1; TRBD1 agrees at 8 bases. Germline loops: CDR1 MNHEY, CDR2 SVGAGI. V gave up 5 bases and J gave up 9 bases; unmatched junction bases: 6. The length of the CDR3 is 13 residues. Here the CDR3 reads CASSRTGTSEQFF. CDR3 bases: TGTGCCAGCAGTCGGACAGGGACAAGTGAGCAGTTCTTC.

This clonotype was found a few times. The chain is built from TRBV7-2 and TRBJ2-3; 9 nucleotides align to TRBD2. Trimming took 2 bases from V and 1 from J; bases not matched to a gene: 4. Germline V gene data show CDR1 as SGHTA and CDR2 as FQGNSA. The CDR3 consists of 16 residues. In DNA, the CDR3 is TGTGCCAGCAGCTTAAGTCTAGCGGGGCGCACAGATACGCAGTATTTT. This encodes CASSLSLAGRTDTQYF.

The CDR3 DNA reads TGCGCCAGCAGCCAAGGCGGTGCTAGCGGGGTAGCCAAAAACATTCAGTACTTC. It encodes CASSQGGASGVAKNIQYF. This sequence joins TRBV4-1 and TRBJ2-4, with TRBD2 matching 9 bases. Germline V gene lookup returns CDR1 MGHRA and CDR2 YSYEKL. The CDR3 is 18 residues long. Trimming took 1 base from V and 0 from J; bases not matched to a gene: 7.

The J gene is TRBJ2-5, the V gene TRBV12-3 or TRBV12-4; D remains unclear. Trimming stripped 3 bases from V and 6 bases from J, with 5 bases between. The CDR3 extends over 11 amino acids. CDR3 bases: TGTGCCAGCAGTTTCCTAAAGACCCAGTACTTC. Amino acids: CASSFLKTQYF.

The gene calls are TRBV6-6 and TRBJ1-1; D uncertain. Between the trimmed V and J ends, which lost 6 bases and 3 bases, there was a span of 8 bases. Germline CDR1 is MNHNY and CDR2 is SVGAGI (reference sequence). CDR3 length equals 12 residues. This CDR3 is CASRRSDTEAFF. The CDR3 nucleotides are TGTGCCAGCAGGAGGAGCGACACTGAAGCTTTCTTT.

This chain joins TRBV10-3 and TRBJ1-2; a weak D match, TRBD1 (5 bases). The CDR3 totals 13 residues. The germline gives CDR1 ENHRY, CDR2 SYGVKD. V was clipped by 5 bases and J by 2 bases, with 9 bases between them. The CDR3 DNA sequence: TGTGCCATCAGTTTCCGGGGCAACTATGGCTACACCTTC. Translating gives CAISFRGNYGYTF.

V is TRBV20-1 and J is TRBJ2-5; D possibly matches TRBD1 or TRBD2 (5 bases each). The ends were cut back, 3 bases at V and 4 bases at J, with 27 bases in the middle. CDR1 and CDR2 (germline): DFQATT, SNEGSKA (reference sequence). There are 18 residues in the CDR3. The CDR3 bases are TGCAGTGCTAGGAACACTTCCCCCCGGGACCCACTATCAGAGACCCAGTACTTC. It is translated as CSARNTSPRDPLSETQYF.

The gene calls are TRBV12-3 or TRBV12-4 and TRBJ2-5; 8 bases fit TRBD1. V was clipped by 2 bases and J by 5 bases; unmatched bases: 7. This CDR3 region has 15 residues. The CDR3 region is CASSLSSGGWETQYF. The CDR3 bases are TGTGCCAGCAGTTTAAGCTCAGGGGGCTGGGAGACCCAGTACTTC.

The V and J genes are TRBV6-1 and TRBJ2-3, with no clear D. CDR3 length equals 16 residues. The germline V gene encodes CDR1 MNHNS and CDR2 SASEGT. Trimming removed 2 bases at V and 1 base at J, with 13 bases between. As DNA, the CDR3 is TGTGCCAGCAGTGAAAGTGACGGCTTTGGCACAGATACGCAGTATTTT. This gives the protein CASSESDGFGTDTQYF.